This T cell receptor (beta chain) derives from a study of cytomegalovirus exposure and HLA in healthy donors. PCR used 60 Vbeta primers and 13 Jbeta primers. The protocol was immunoSEQ multiplex PCR, while the TCRdb copy is restricted to in-frame clones and leaves out a portion. Of tens of thousands of clones listed, over 75% are singletons. This clone appeared a single time. This CDR3 spans 15 amino acids. The sequencing sample was made of PBMCs. V is TRBV21-1 and J is TRBJ2-7; TRBD1 reflects the table's D call only, with no check against the DNA. TRBV21-1 is shown as a pseudogene. This sequence originates from a female donor in good health and CMV-seronegative. This CDR3 is CASSAETDSNYEQYF. The CDR3 region has the DNA TGTGCCAGCAGCGCTGAGACAGATTCCAACTACGAGCAGTACTTC.